This T cell receptor (beta chain) was sequenced for a study of identical twins. This CDR3 comprises 15 residues. Germline CDR1 is MNHNS and CDR2 is SASEGT. Trimming removed 8 bases from V and 3 bases from J, with 20 bases in between. TCRdb re-called the 5' RACE reads through MiXCR, storing one row per CDR3 protein. Here the sample spans roughly 540,000 distinct CDR3 sequences, roughly 21% being singletons. Another study also made use of these data, one on T cells expressing NK-cell markers.

Sequencing was carried out using CD4+ T cells sorted from blood. The TCR sequence derives from a woman aged 18-29 years in good health. The chain uses TRBV6-1 and TRBJ2-7; D remains ambiguous. In DNA, the CDR3 is TGTGCCAGCTCATACGGAGTCGCGGTTGGCTACGAGCAGTACTTC. This gives the protein CASSYGVAVGYEQYF.